The clone carrying this T cell receptor (beta chain) has only a few counts. V was shortened by 6 bases and J by 8 bases, with 11 bases between the two germline ends. The CDR3 runs to 12 residues. Per germline, CDR1 MNHNY and CDR2 SVGAGI (reference sequence). TCRdb re-derived calls from the reads in MiXCR, one entry per CDR3 protein. The table lists 680,000 or so distinct CDR3 sequences, under 40% of them singletons. This entry comes from a study of T cell repertoires in cytomegalovirus infection. Sequencing was carried out using PBMCs. The chain uses TRBV6-6 and TRBJ2-1; D remains ambiguous. The sequence came from a human donor in good health (CMV status not recorded). Some clones in this sample may be carry-over from other donors' samples. CDR3 region: CASRLDTDEQFF. The CDR3 DNA sequence: TGTGCCAGCAGACTCGACACGGATGAGCAGTTCTTC.